These 8 T cell receptor beta chains originate from one sample sequenced in a study of T cell responses to AZD1222 COVID-19 vaccine. TCRdb keeps only in-frame clones here, not all; method: immunoSEQ multiplex PCR. Among around 130,000 clones listed, 70% to 90% were seen once. The starting material was peripheral blood, obtained 28 days after the second AZD1222 dose. The receptor set was obtained from an adult who received the AZD1222 COVID-19 vaccine.

The chain combines TRBV5-1 with TRBJ2-7; TRBD1 matches 7 bases. The CDR3 is made up of 14 amino acids. Germline V gene data show CDR1 as SGHRS and CDR2 as YFSETQ. Trimming at V came to 4 bases and at J to 3 bases, leaving 7 bases not matched to a gene. CDR3 amino acids: CASSPGTVIYEQYF. CDR3 nucleotide sequence: TGCGCCAGCAGCCCGGGGACAGTCATCTACGAGCAGTACTTC.

At least ten counts were recorded for this clone. The V call is TRBV5-1, the J call TRBJ2-7; D is perhaps TRBD2 (5 bases). In germline, CDR1 is SGHRS, CDR2 YFSETQ. The V and J ends lost 4 bases and 5 bases respectively, with 19 bases between them. The CDR3 has 15 residues. This CDR3 is CASSPIFGAGHEQYF. CDR3 coding DNA: TGCGCCAGCAGCCCGATTTTCGGCGCGGGTCACGAGCAGTACTTC.

The V gene is TRBV18, the J gene TRBJ1-6; D might be TRBD1 (5 bases). The V end was cut by 6 bases, the J end by 5 bases, with 14 bases between. This CDR3 has 15 amino acids. The V gene's germline CDR1 is KGHSH and CDR2 LQKENI. CDR3 DNA sequence: TGTGCCAGCTCTCTTCGGGGGGGGGATAATTCACCCCTCCACTTT. Its protein product is CASSLRGGDNSPLHF.

This clone was recorded a few times. The V gene is TRBV6-5, the J gene TRBJ1-1; possible D gene TRBD1, 5 bases. Germline-derived CDR1 and CDR2 are MNHEY and SVGAGI. V lost 1 base to trimming and J lost 5 bases, with 11 bases between them. The CDR3 extends over 14 amino acids. The CDR3 spells CASSYFKGVTEAFF. The DNA for the CDR3 is TGTGCCAGCAGTTACTTCAAAGGGGTGACTGAAGCTTTCTTT.

The chain carries TRBV11-2 and TRBJ2-3; 7 bases line up with TRBD1. V shed 1 base and J 6 bases; nucleotides not matched to a gene: 7. CDR1 SGHAT and CDR2 FQNNGV come from the germline V gene. This CDR3 has 15 residues. The CDR3 nucleotides read TGTGCCAGCAGCTTAGCCCACAGGGGTTACGATACGCAGTATTTT. It codes for CASSLAHRGYDTQYF.

This chain joins TRBV4-3 and TRBJ1-6; weak D call: TRBD1 (6 bases). V lost 0 bases, J lost 7 bases, and 16 bases lay in between. The CDR3 consists of 17 residues. Germline loops: CDR1 LGHNA, CDR2 YSLEER. The CDR3 loop is CASSQDSPRGGNSPLHF. In DNA, the CDR3 is TGCGCCAGCAGCCAAGACAGCCCCAGGGGAGGCAATTCACCCCTCCACTTT.

V usage is TRBV11-3 and J usage is TRBJ2-1; D is uncertain. The CDR3 totals 15 residues. V gave up 5 bases and J gave up 5 bases, with 16 bases separating them. CDR1 and CDR2 (germline): SGHNT, YENEEA. The CDR3 reads CASSPGGPPNNEQFF. CDR3 bases: TGTGCCAGCAGCCCCGGCGGCCCGCCGAACAATGAGCAGTTCTTC.

The rearrangement joins TRBV5-6 to TRBJ1-5; D is possibly TRBD1 (5 bases). Deletions cut 0 bases from V and 1 base from J, with 5 bases between. Per the germline V gene, CDR1 is SGHDT and CDR2 is YYEEEE. There are 14 residues in the CDR3. The chain's CDR3 is CASSLGQSNQPQHF. The DNA for the CDR3 is TGTGCCAGCAGCTTGGGACAGAGCAATCAGCCCCAGCATTTT.